The present entry profiles one T cell receptor beta chain with its context. CDR1 is SGHVS and CDR2 is FNYEAQ in the germline V gene. J was trimmed by 10 bases and V by 4 bases; bases with no gene match: 7. The CDR3 length is 14 residues. This entry belongs to a study of blood T cell repertoires in COVID-19. As handled by the study authors: Using reference gene primer amplification, nucleated cell counts were estimated. TCRdb's table, derived via immunoSEQ multiplex PCR, lists solely in-frame clones and lacks some. That table is the source of V, J and clone size, and D and trimming were worked out from the DNA. The data hold around 360,000 clones, with about 90% observed a single time.

This chain uses TRBV7-6 with TRBJ1-6; TRBD1 matches at 7 bases. The clonotype originates from a woman in her twenties or thirties who had recovered from COVID-19. Sequencing used PBMCs or T cells enriched from blood (not recorded which). CDR3: CASSSETGLSPLHF. Written as DNA, the CDR3 is TGTGCCAGCAGCTCCGAGACAGGGCTGTCACCCCTCCACTTT.